Presented here are 8 T cell receptor beta chains from one specimen sequenced in a study of blood T cell repertoires in COVID-19 (dated by TCRdb to the early 2020s). Libraries were constructed by the immunoSEQ multiplex PCR assay. Held by TCRdb, this immuneACCESS table contains in-frame sequences only and omits some clones. Under half of the omission traces to an unresolved V gene where checked; the cause of the rest is unknown. In all, the sample holds under 70,000 clones, and more than 70% of those were seen once. The ten largest clonotypes hold approximately 6.8% of the sample. The sample was peripheral blood. These receptors originate from an older woman with acute or convalescent COVID-19.

The chain carries TRBV9 and TRBJ1-2; D not certain. The CDR3 has 15 residues. V was cut by 0 bases and J by 3 bases, with 12 bases left in between. Germline CDR1 reads SGDLS; CDR2 reads YYNGEE. In DNA, the CDR3 is TGTGCCAGCAGCGTAGGAGGAGGGAGAGACTATGGCTACACCTTC. Translation gives CASSVGGGRDYGYTF.

The chain couples TRBV18 to TRBJ1-3, with D perhaps matching TRBD1 (6 bases). Germline loops: CDR1 KGHSH, CDR2 LQKENI. The CDR3 has 17 amino acids. V was pared by 0 bases and J by 0 bases, with 12 bases between. In DNA form, the CDR3 reads TGTGCCAGCTCACCACCCGGAACAGGGAGCTCTGGAAACACCATATATTTT. This translates into CASSPPGTGSSGNTIYF. The full variable domain, rest sourced from reference TRBV18 and TRBJ1-3, is NAGVMQNPRHLVRRRGQEARLRCSPMKGHSHVYWYRQLPEEGLKFMVYLQKENIIDESGMPKERFSAEFPKEGPSILRIQQVVRGDSAAYFCASSPPGTGSSGNTIYFGEGSWLTVV.

This clone was picked up one time. The chain carries TRBV28 and TRBJ1-1, with a possible D match to TRBD1 (5 bases). Germline values: CDR1 MDHEN, CDR2 SYDVKM. Between the trimmed V and J ends, which lost 5 bases and 1 base, there was a span of 11 bases. CDR3 size: 14 residues. CDR3 loop: CASSRPGGNTEAFF. In DNA form, the CDR3 reads TGTGCCAGCAGTCGGCCGGGGGGGAACACTGAAGCTTTCTTT. Full variable domain (rest looked up from reference TRBV28 and TRBJ1-1): DVKVTQSSRYLVKRTGEKVFLECVQDMDHENMFWYRQDPGLGLRLIYFSYDVKMKEKGDIPEGYSVSREKKERFSLILESASTNQTSMYLCASSRPGGNTEAFFGQGTRLTVV.

This clone has only one observation. V is TRBV18 and J is TRBJ2-2, with D perhaps matching TRBD2 (5 bases). CDR3 length: 15 amino acids. Trimming cost V 4 bases and J 6 bases, with 15 bases left between them. CDR1 and CDR2 (germline): KGHSH, LQKENI. DNA for the CDR3: TGTGCCAGCTCACTCAATAGCGAGGTGGCCGGGGAGCTGTTTTTT. It yields the protein CASSLNSEVAGELFF. The full variable domain, with the rest looked up from reference TRBV18 and TRBJ2-2, is NAGVMQNPRHLVRRRGQEARLRCSPMKGHSHVYWYRQLPEEGLKFMVYLQKENIIDESGMPKERFSAEFPKEGPSILRIQQVVRGDSAAYFCASSLNSEVAGELFFGEGSRLTVL.

V gene TRBV5-1 combines with J gene TRBJ2-2, with D possibly TRBD1 on 5 matching bases. The ends were cut back, 4 bases at V and 5 bases at J, with 21 bases in the middle. CDR1 is SGHRS and CDR2 is YFSETQ in the germline V gene. The CDR3 contains 17 residues. CDR3 in amino acids: CASSNWGPTDRTGELFF. The CDR3 DNA reads as TGCGCCAGCAGCAACTGGGGCCCGACAGATAGGACCGGGGAGCTGTTTTTT.

The J gene is TRBJ1-1, the V gene TRBV30, with D tentatively TRBD1 (5 bases). The CDR3 spans 15 residues. Deletions cut 2 bases from V and 4 bases from J, with 17 bases between. Germline CDR1 is GTSNPN and CDR2 is SVGIG (reference sequence). The CDR3: CAWSLIDRRGTEAFF. CDR3 sequence (DNA): TGTGCCTGGAGTTTGATTGACAGAAGAGGCACTGAAGCTTTCTTT.

The CDR3 nucleotides read TGTGCCAGCAGCTTAGTAACAGGGACCTACGAGCAGTACTTC. Amino acids: CASSLVTGTYEQYF. J is TRBJ2-7 and V is TRBV7-8, with D perhaps matching TRBD1 (6 bases). Germline V gives CDR1 SGHVS, CDR2 FQNEAQ. This CDR3 has 14 amino acids. V gave up 1 base and J gave up 2 bases, with 9 bases separating them.

V gene TRBV28 combines with J gene TRBJ2-7; 15 nucleotides align to TRBD2. Germline V CDR1 and CDR2: MDHEN, SYDVKM. The J segment lost 6 bases and the V segment lost 6 bases, leaving 12 bases of the junction unmatched. This CDR3 region has 17 residues. The CDR3 bases are TGTGCCAGCAGCCTAGCCCGGACTAGCGGGAGGGGTAGCGAGCAGTACTTC. The encoded protein is CASSLARTSGRGSEQYF.